The 26 T cell receptor beta chains listed next were all sequenced from one sample in a study of cytomegalovirus exposure and HLA in healthy donors. The primer mix had 60 Vbeta and 13 Jbeta primers. The protocol was immunoSEQ multiplex PCR, while the TCRdb copy is restricted to in-frame clones and leaves out a portion. The table lists fewer than 150,000 clones, 15% of them singletons. The sample consisted of PBMCs. These TCRs come from a woman under 30 in good health and CMV-seronegative.

There are a few counts of this clone. The rearrangement joins TRBV14 to TRBJ1-6; weak D call: TRBD1 (5 bases). The CDR3 totals 16 residues. The ends were cut back, 3 bases at V and 8 bases at J, with 17 bases in the middle. Germline V gives CDR1 SGHDN, CDR2 FVKESK. The CDR3: CASSHVTTRADSPLHF. The CDR3 nucleotides are TGTGCCAGCAGCCACGTGACCACCAGGGCCGATTCACCCCTCCACTTT. Together with reference TRBV14 and TRBJ1-6, the CDR3 gives the full variable domain: EAGVTQFPSHSVIEKGQTVTLRCDPISGHDNLYWYRRVMGKEIKFLLHFVKESKQDESGMPNNRFLAERTGGTYSTLKVQPAELEDSGVYFCASSHVTTRADSPLHFGNGTRLTVT.

Only a few counts were recorded for this clone. The genes are TRBV25-1 and TRBJ2-2; D perhaps matches TRBD1 (5 bases). CDR3 length equals 14 residues. V shed 2 bases and J shed 4 bases, with 8 bases lying between them. The germline V gene encodes CDR1 MGHDK and CDR2 SYGVNS. The CDR3 DNA reads TGTGCCAGCAGTGAAGGGGCTCGCACCGGGGAGCTGTTTTTT. It codes for CASSEGARTGELFF.

The V call is TRBV5-1, the J call TRBJ2-7; the D gene is possibly TRBD1 (6 bases). Germline V gives CDR1 SGHRS, CDR2 YFSETQ. The length of the CDR3 is 14 residues. The ends were cut back, 4 bases at V and 9 bases at J, with 20 bases in the middle. In DNA form, the CDR3 reads TGCGCCAGCAGCCCGCTCGGGGACAACCTCCCGCAGTACTTC. Protein product: CASSPLGDNLPQYF.

V and J are TRBV18 and TRBJ1-1, with D possibly TRBD1 on 5 matching bases. This CDR3 is built from 16 residues. Per germline, CDR1 KGHSH and CDR2 LQKENI. The germline V and J ends were trimmed by 2 bases and 4 bases, with 17 bases remaining between them. The CDR3 sequence: CASSPRFGRGITEAFF. CDR3 DNA sequence: TGTGCCAGCTCACCAAGGTTTGGACGGGGGATCACTGAAGCTTTCTTT. The variable domain in full, completed from reference TRBV18 and TRBJ1-1, reads NAGVMQNPRHLVRRRGQEARLRCSPMKGHSHVYWYRQLPEEGLKFMVYLQKENIIDESGMPKERFSAEFPKEGPSILRIQQVVRGDSAAYFCASSPRFGRGITEAFFGQGTRLTVV.

This chain links TRBV28 with TRBJ1-5; D not resolved. This CDR3 spans 14 amino acids. Germline assignment: CDR1 MDHEN and CDR2 SYDVKM. Trimming removed 3 bases at V and 4 bases at J, with 10 bases between. The CDR3 coding sequence is TGTGCCAGCAGTTTGTTATCGGGGAATCAGCCCCAGCATTTT. This translates into CASSLLSGNQPQHF.

The sample holds a few counts of this clone. This chain links TRBV4-1 with TRBJ1-6; D not resolved. V lost 3 bases and J 9 bases, leaving 15 bases between the germline ends. The CDR3 sequence is 15 residues long. Germline assignment: CDR1 MGHRA and CDR2 YSYEKL. CDR3 in DNA: TGCGCCAGCAGCCAGGGGAGCGGAGTCTTTTCACCCCTCCACTTT. It is translated as CASSQGSGVFSPLHF.

This clone was seen only a few times. The rearrangement joins TRBV27 to TRBJ2-1; tentative D call: TRBD1 (5 bases). Germline CDR1 is MNHEY and CDR2 is SMNVEV (reference sequence). There are 16 residues in the CDR3. The ends were cut back, 5 bases at V and 5 bases at J, with 19 bases in the middle. The CDR3, as DNA: TGTGCCAGCAGTCTACGCAGGGCGGCCCCTAACAATGAGCAGTTCTTC. This gives the protein CASSLRRAAPNNEQFF.

The chain has TRBV7-9 and TRBJ1-4, with 8 bases identical to TRBD1. Germline CDR1 is SEHNR and CDR2 is FQNEAQ (reference sequence). The CDR3 is 18 amino acids. J gave up 1 base and V 1 base, and 8 bases lay outside the gene matches. CDR3: CASSLGARGPGTNEKLFF. CDR3 nucleotides: TGTGCCAGCAGCTTAGGGGCCAGGGGGCCGGGAACTAATGAAAAACTGTTTTTT.

The chain carries TRBV27 and TRBJ1-5; D is ambiguous. Germline V gene sequence: CDR1 MNHEY, CDR2 SMNVEV (reference sequence). V was shortened by 6 bases and J by 2 bases, with 8 bases between the two germline ends. The CDR3 is made up of 13 amino acids. CDR3 protein: CASSTRRNQPQHF. DNA of the CDR3: TGTGCCAGCAGCACTCGTCGCAATCAGCCCCAGCATTTT.

A few counts support this clone. The same CDR3 can be traced to other DNA sequences in this sample. CDR3 in DNA: TGTGCCAGCAGCGTAGCGGGAGAGACCCAGTACTTC. Amino acid sequence: CASSVAGETQYF. The chain is built from TRBV9 and TRBJ2-5, with unresolved D. V lost 0 bases and J 4 bases, leaving 4 bases between the germline ends. This CDR3 region has 12 residues. The germline V gene encodes CDR1 SGDLS and CDR2 YYNGEE.

The chain joins TRBV7-3 to TRBJ2-3, with 10 positions matching TRBD2. The CDR3 length is 14 residues. Germline assignment: CDR1 SGHTA and CDR2 FQGTGA. Unmatched junction bases numbered 2, after V lost 5 bases and J lost 3 bases. The CDR3 protein is CASSPTSGTDTQYF. The DNA of the CDR3 is TGTGCCAGCAGCCCGACTAGCGGGACAGATACGCAGTATTTT.

As for this clone: Since the CDR3 does not end with the conserved phenylalanine or tryptophan, this likely comes from a read error. Because the CDR3's place on the DNA is in doubt, the DNA is left out and the CDR3 is given as listed by TCRdb. The genes are TRBV7-8 and TRBJ2-3; TRBD1 was called by the table and not checked on the DNA. CDR1 SGHVS and CDR2 FQNEAQ come from the germline V gene. The CDR3 is 11 amino acids long, termini counted. The CDR3 region is CASSPDRGLEY.

This chain joins TRBV2 and TRBJ1-2, with a tentative D call TRBD1 (6 bases). V gave up 3 bases and J gave up 8 bases, with 16 bases separating them. This CDR3 comprises 14 residues. Germline CDR1 and CDR2: SNHLY and FYNNEI. Here the CDR3 reads CASSETQGLGGYTF. The CDR3 nucleotides read TGTGCCAGCAGTGAGACCCAGGGGTTAGGAGGCTACACCTTC. Together with reference TRBV2 and TRBJ1-2, the CDR3 gives the full variable domain: EPEVTQTPSHQVTQMGQEVILRCVPISNHLYFYWYRQILGQKVEFLVSFYNNEISEKSEIFDDQFSVERPDGSNFTLKIRSTKLEDSAMYFCASSETQGLGGYTFGSGTRLTVV.

This chain connects TRBV28 to TRBJ2-1; TRBD1 matches at 11 bases. Germline lookup yields CDR1 MDHEN and CDR2 SYDVKM. The CDR3 extends over 14 amino acids. The ends lost 6 bases at V and 9 bases at J; junction bases unmatched: 7. CDR3 bases: TGTGCCAGCAGAGACCCCGGGACAGGGGGTGAGCAGTTCTTC. It specifies CASRDPGTGGEQFF.

This clone was counted a few times. This sequence joins TRBV5-6 and TRBJ2-7; 8 nucleotides match TRBD1. The CDR3 runs to 16 residues. The germline gives CDR1 SGHDT, CDR2 YYEEEE. J gave up 2 bases and V 2 bases, and 9 bases lay outside the gene matches. Here the CDR3 reads CASSFGYGQGPYEQYF. For the CDR3, the DNA is TGTGCCAGCAGCTTCGGTTATGGACAGGGCCCCTACGAGCAGTACTTC. Full variable domain (outside the CDR3, taken from reference TRBV5-6 and TRBJ2-7): DAGVTQSPTHLIKTRGQQVTLRCSPKSGHDTVSWYQQALGQGPQFIFQYYEEEERQRGNFPDRFSGHQFPNYSSELNVNALLLGDSALYLCASSFGYGQGPYEQYFGPGTRLTVT.

This clone has more than one count but fewer than ten. The chain couples TRBV9 to TRBJ2-1; 9 bases match TRBD2. Trimming cost V 1 base and J 1 base; bases outside gene matches: 3. The CDR3 is 16 residues long. Germline V lookup: CDR1 SGDLS, CDR2 YYNGEE. DNA for the CDR3: TGTGCCAGCAGCGTAAGCGGGGGGCTGTCCTACAATGAGCAGTTCTTC. This gives the protein CASSVSGGLSYNEQFF.

This clone showed up just a few times. This chain connects TRBV11-2 to TRBJ2-7; 8 positions match TRBD2. The CDR3 loop spans 14 amino acids. CDR1 is SGHAT, CDR2 FQNNGV, per germline. The V and J ends lost 0 bases and 4 bases, in that order; junction bases with no gene match: 2. DNA of the CDR3: TGTGCCAGCAGCTTAGAGCGGGGGGTATACGAGCAGTACTTC. It specifies CASSLERGVYEQYF.

The chain is built from TRBV6-6 and TRBJ1-5, with TRBD1 matching 9 bases. This CDR3 is built from 13 residues. CDR1 is MNHNY and CDR2 is SVGAGI in the germline V gene (reference sequence). The ends lost 6 bases at V and 4 bases at J; junction bases unmatched: 1. Here the CDR3 reads CASRGTGNQPQHF. CDR3 in DNA: TGTGCCAGCAGAGGGACAGGGAATCAGCCCCAGCATTTT.

This clone has more than one count but fewer than ten. The final CDR3 position lacks the conserved phenylalanine or tryptophan, pointing to a likely read error. The J gene is TRBJ2-2, the V gene TRBV5-4, with TRBD2 as a possible D gene (7 bases). The CDR3 spans 16 residues. V dropped 4 bases and J dropped 4 bases, with 17 bases sitting between them. Germline values: CDR1 SGHNT, CDR2 YYREEE (reference sequence). The chain's CDR3 is CASSGNREGSTGELFV. The CDR3 nucleotides are TGTGCCAGCAGCGGAAACAGGGAGGGCAGCACCGGGGAGCTGTTTGTT.

This clone was recorded a few times. The V call is TRBV28, the J call TRBJ2-1; 7 bases line up with TRBD2. Germline assignment: CDR1 MDHEN and CDR2 SYDVKM. V was clipped by 6 bases and J by 4 bases; unmatched bases: 6. This CDR3 has 14 amino acids. The chain's CDR3 is CASRKREDYNEQFF. Written as DNA, the CDR3 is TGTGCCAGCAGAAAACGGGAGGATTACAATGAGCAGTTCTTC. The entire variable domain, with the rest obtained from reference TRBV28 and TRBJ2-1, is as follows: DVKVTQSSRYLVKRTGEKVFLECVQDMDHENMFWYRQDPGLGLRLIYFSYDVKMKEKGDIPEGYSVSREKKERFSLILESASTNQTSMYLCASRKREDYNEQFFGPGTRLTVL.

The genes are TRBV5-4 and TRBJ2-3, with 7 bases that match TRBD2. Germline CDR1 is SGHNT and CDR2 is YYREEE (reference sequence). This CDR3 is built from 16 residues. V lost 4 bases, J lost 2 bases, and 10 bases stayed unmatched. The CDR3, as DNA: TGTGCCAGCAGCCGGCCGTCTAGCGGCCTCACAGATACGCAGTATTTT. Translating gives CASSRPSSGLTDTQYF.

This clone was recorded a few times. The chain carries TRBV7-9 and TRBJ2-7, with 14 positions matching TRBD2. Germline CDR1 SEHNR, CDR2 FQNEAQ (reference sequence). Trimming took 5 bases from V and 7 from J; bases not matched to a gene: 13. The CDR3 runs 17 residues. DNA for the CDR3: TGTGCCAGCAGCGTAGGGGGACTAGCGGGAGATAACCGTGAGCAGTACTTC. It yields the protein CASSVGGLAGDNREQYF.

This clone was seen a handful of times. The rearrangement joins TRBV6-6 to TRBJ1-4; a weak D match, TRBD1 (5 bases). Trimming removed 8 bases at V and 7 bases at J, with 14 bases between. This CDR3 comprises 13 residues. Germline V CDR1 and CDR2: MNHNY, SVGAGI (reference sequence). DNA for the CDR3: TGTGCCAGCCTAAGACAGTTTGGTGAAAAACTGTTTTTT. It yields the protein CASLRQFGEKLFF.

This clone occurred many times. This chain links TRBV28 with TRBJ2-7; 7 positions match TRBD1. The CDR3 extends over 16 amino acids. Trimming cost V 6 bases and J 0 bases; bases outside gene matches: 11. From germline, CDR1 is MDHEN and CDR2 SYDVKM. The CDR3 DNA follows: TGTGCCAGCAGCTCCCTCCAACAGGGGAGCTCCTACGAGCAGTACTTC. Translation gives CASSSLQQGSSYEQYF. Full variable domain (outside the CDR3, taken from reference TRBV28 and TRBJ2-7): DVKVTQSSRYLVKRTGEKVFLECVQDMDHENMFWYRQDPGLGLRLIYFSYDVKMKEKGDIPEGYSVSREKKERFSLILESASTNQTSMYLCASSSLQQGSSYEQYFGPGTRLTVT.

This clone was picked up a small number of times. This chain links TRBV4-2 with TRBJ1-6; D is perhaps TRBD1 (5 bases). This CDR3 is built from 16 residues. V dropped 1 base and J dropped 10 bases, with 17 bases sitting between them. Germline V gene sequence: CDR1 LGHNA, CDR2 YNFKEQ. The CDR3 DNA reads as TGTGCCAGCAGCCAAGCGGGGGGGGGTAGCGGGTCACCCCTCCACTTT. Amino acid sequence: CASSQAGGGSGSPLHF.

The chain couples TRBV19 to TRBJ2-2; D is possibly TRBD1 (6 bases). CDR3 length: 16 residues. V lost 4 bases and J 5 bases, leaving 17 bases between the germline ends. CDR1 and CDR2 from the germline V gene are LNHDA and SQIVND (reference sequence). The CDR3, as DNA: TGTGCCAGTAGTAATTGGCCCAGGGGTAAAACCGGGGAGCTGTTTTTT. Translated: CASSNWPRGKTGELFF.